What follows are 24 T cell receptor beta chains derived from one specimen sequenced in a study of blood T cell repertoires in COVID-19 (TCRdb year 2020). Receptor amplification or capture employed the immunoSEQ multiplex PCR assay. In its TCRdb copy, this immuneACCESS table keeps in-frame sequences only and misses some clones. Where compared with another copy, unresolved V genes explain less than half of these, and the others have no known cause. Recorded for this sample are more than 200,000 clones; around 90% of them occurred a single time. Jointly, the top ten make up approximately 7.3% of the sample. The sample comprised PBMCs or T cells enriched from blood (not recorded which). The receptors stem from a man younger than 40 in a cohort exposed to, infected with or recovered from COVID-19 (not recorded which).

The chain couples TRBV6-5 to TRBJ2-7, with D tentatively TRBD1 (6 bases). The V end was cut by 8 bases, the J end by 1 base, with 12 bases between. This CDR3 comprises 13 residues. The germline CDR1 and CDR2 sequences are MNHEY and SVGAGI. The chain's CDR3 is CASATGSSYEQYF. The CDR3 bases are TGTGCCAGCGCTACAGGGTCATCCTACGAGCAGTACTTC.

This clone has only a few counts. The V and J genes are TRBV11-2 and TRBJ2-7, with TRBD1 identical over 9 bases. J was trimmed by 7 bases and V by 6 bases; bases with no gene match: 13. Per the germline V gene, CDR1 is SGHAT and CDR2 is FQNNGV. The CDR3 consists of 15 residues. CDR3 bases: TGTGCCAGCAGGCGGGAACAGGGGGCCGGGAAGGAGCAGTACTTC. This sequence encodes CASRREQGAGKEQYF. Combining the CDR3 with reference TRBV11-2 and TRBJ2-7 gives the whole variable domain EAGVAQSPRYKIIEKRQSVAFWCNPISGHATLYWYQQILGQGPKLLIQFQNNGVVDDSQLPKDRFSAERLKGVDSTLKIQPAKLEDSAVYLCASRREQGAGKEQYFGPGTRLTVT.

This clone has just one count. The V call is TRBV12-3 or TRBV12-4, the J call TRBJ1-6; 8 bases are shared with TRBD1. The CDR3 runs 13 residues. V dropped 7 bases and J dropped 7; count of bases not matched to a gene: 3. The CDR3 spells CASTGQGNSPLHF. The DNA of the CDR3 is TGTGCCAGCACCGGACAGGGAAATTCACCCCTCCACTTT.

The chain has TRBV27 and TRBJ2-2; 10 bases map to TRBD1. CDR1 and CDR2 (germline): MNHEY, SMNVEV (reference sequence). J was trimmed by 7 bases and V by 5 bases; bases with no gene match: 7. The CDR3 extends over 15 amino acids. The CDR3 spells CASSPGQGSHGELFF. CDR3 sequence (DNA): TGTGCCAGCAGTCCGGGACAGGGGTCTCACGGGGAGCTGTTTTTT.

The chain is built from TRBV4-1 and TRBJ1-6; tentative D call: TRBD1 (6 bases). The length of the CDR3 is 17 residues. The V end was cut by 0 bases, the J end by 6 bases, with 15 bases between. Germline V gives CDR1 MGHRA, CDR2 YSYEKL. The CDR3 loop is CASSQDGGRSLNSPLHF. The CDR3 region has the DNA TGCGCCAGCAGCCAAGATGGGGGCAGATCGCTTAATTCACCCCTCCACTTT.

The V gene is TRBV28, the J gene TRBJ1-2, with TRBD1 as a possible D gene (6 bases). This CDR3 has 15 amino acids. Germline V gene lookup returns CDR1 MDHEN and CDR2 SYDVKM. Trimming stripped 3 bases from V and 9 bases from J, with 20 bases between. This CDR3 reads CASSFQGGFLKSYTF. The DNA of the CDR3 is TGTGCCAGCAGTTTCCAAGGGGGTTTCCTTAAGAGCTACACCTTC.

The chain uses TRBV7-9 and TRBJ1-1; D is perhaps TRBD1 (6 bases). V lost 5 bases and J 1 base, leaving 14 bases between the germline ends. CDR1 is SEHNR and CDR2 is FQNEAQ in the germline V gene (reference sequence). The CDR3 sequence is 15 residues long. CDR3 in DNA: TGTGCCAGCAGCCAAGGACAGCCACCGAACACTGAAGCTTTCTTT. This gives the protein CASSQGQPPNTEAFF.

The rearrangement joins TRBV2 to TRBJ1-4, with D possibly being TRBD1 (5 bases). The CDR3 is made up of 14 amino acids. Germline CDR1 is SNHLY and CDR2 is FYNNEI. V was pared by 6 bases and J by 7 bases, with 15 bases between. The CDR3 region has the DNA TGTGCCAGCAGCGTCAGGGAGGAGGGTGAAAAACTGTTTTTT. Translated, it gives CASSVREEGEKLFF.

This clone was counted between two and nine times. In the same sample, other DNA sequences code for this CDR3. The gene calls are TRBV9 and TRBJ1-2; 9 bases are a match to TRBD1. With V trimmed by 4 bases and J by 5 bases, 9 bases remained unmatched. Germline lookup yields CDR1 SGDLS and CDR2 YYNGEE. This CDR3 spans 15 amino acids. Written as DNA, the CDR3 is TGTGCCAGCAGCCTTGGGGACAGGGCGACGTATGGCTACACCTTC. The encoded protein is CASSLGDRATYGYTF.

The rearrangement joins TRBV27 to TRBJ1-2; 8 bases line up with TRBD1. Germline CDR1 and CDR2: MNHEY and SMNVEV (reference sequence). V lost 7 bases to trimming and J lost 6 bases; unmatched junction nucleotides: 16. The CDR3 totals 16 residues. The CDR3 DNA follows: TGTGCCAGCAAGAAGGCAGAGCCAGGGGGCTTTAATGGCTACACCTTC. Translated, it gives CASKKAEPGGFNGYTF.

This sequence joins TRBV18 and TRBJ1-2; the match to TRBD1 covers 7 bases. After removal of 5 bases from V and 0 bases from J, the junction contained 3 bases not matched to a gene. Per germline, CDR1 KGHSH and CDR2 LQKENI. The CDR3 runs 14 residues. DNA of the CDR3: TGTGCCAGCTCATCGGGACAGACTAACTATGGCTACACCTTC. It encodes CASSSGQTNYGYTF.

V usage is TRBV7-9 and J usage is TRBJ2-5; D is perhaps TRBD1 (6 bases). Between the trimmed V and J ends, which lost 8 bases and 2 bases, there was a span of 15 bases. The CDR3 totals 14 residues. Germline-derived CDR1 and CDR2 are SEHNR and FQNEAQ (reference sequence). The CDR3: CASDKTGTQETQYF. The CDR3 DNA reads as TGTGCCAGCGATAAAACCGGGACACAAGAGACCCAGTACTTC.

The V call is TRBV6-5, the J call TRBJ2-7; possible D gene TRBD2, 5 bases. The CDR3 is 12 amino acids. Between the trimmed V and J ends, which lost 9 bases and 0 bases, there was a span of 9 bases. Per the germline V gene, CDR1 is MNHEY and CDR2 is SVGAGI. The DNA of the CDR3 is TGTGCCAGTGGAGGCCTCTCCTACGAGCAGTACTTC. Translated, it gives CASGGLSYEQYF.

V gene TRBV28 combines with J gene TRBJ2-7, with 10 bases fitting TRBD1. The CDR3 runs to 15 residues. Germline CDR1 reads MDHEN; CDR2 reads SYDVKM. The junction had 12 bases not matched to a gene; V was cut back by 6 bases and J by 7 bases. The CDR3 here is CASSPFGTGEREQYF. In nucleotides, the CDR3 is TGTGCCAGCAGCCCCTTTGGGACAGGGGAACGGGAGCAGTACTTC.

The chain is built from TRBV28 and TRBJ2-1, with a tentative D call TRBD2 (5 bases). V was trimmed by 6 bases and J by 0 bases, leaving 15 bases between them. Germline V gene lookup returns CDR1 MDHEN and CDR2 SYDVKM. The CDR3 covers 16 residues. CDR3 sequence reads: CASSHGMAGSYNEQFF. The CDR3 DNA sequence: TGTGCCAGCAGCCACGGGATGGCGGGCTCCTACAATGAGCAGTTCTTC. Drawing the rest from reference TRBV28 and TRBJ2-1, the complete variable domain is DVKVTQSSRYLVKRTGEKVFLECVQDMDHENMFWYRQDPGLGLRLIYFSYDVKMKEKGDIPEGYSVSREKKERFSLILESASTNQTSMYLCASSHGMAGSYNEQFFGPGTRLTVL.

This clone was detected a few times. The chain joins TRBV7-9 to TRBJ1-1; 10 nucleotides agree with TRBD1. The CDR3 has 14 amino acids. The germline CDR1 and CDR2 sequences are SEHNR and FQNEAQ (reference sequence). V gave up 8 bases and J gave up 5 bases; unmatched junction bases: 8. The CDR3: CASGRQGAGTEAFF. CDR3 sequence (DNA): TGTGCCAGCGGAAGACAGGGGGCAGGAACTGAAGCTTTCTTT.

This clone was observed a handful of times. J is TRBJ2-7 and V is TRBV7-2, with a weak D call TRBD2 (6 bases). The CDR3 extends over 16 amino acids. V was clipped by 1 base and J by 0 bases, with 13 bases between them. CDR1 is SGHTA and CDR2 is FQGNSA in the germline V gene. The CDR3 loop reads CASSLGLAQFSYEQYF. The DNA of the CDR3 is TGTGCCAGCAGCTTAGGGCTAGCGCAATTCTCCTACGAGCAGTACTTC.

This chain links TRBV12-3 or TRBV12-4 with TRBJ2-7; a weak D match, TRBD2 (6 bases). Trimming shortened V by 5 bases and J by 5 bases, and 13 bases separated the two germline ends. There are 13 residues in the CDR3. CDR3 loop: CASSPGRRDEQYF. In nucleotides, the CDR3 is TGTGCCAGCAGTCCTGGGAGGAGAGACGAGCAGTACTTC.

This clone was counted once. The genes are TRBV2 and TRBJ2-1, with TRBD2 identical over 9 bases. Germline V CDR1 and CDR2: SNHLY, FYNNEI. The CDR3 extends over 13 amino acids. Germline trimming cut 5 bases from V and 5 bases from J; bases unmatched to any gene: 1. The CDR3 bases are TGTGCCAGCAGTCGACTAGCGGACAATGAGCAGTTCTTC. Protein: CASSRLADNEQFF.

The chain carries TRBV2 and TRBJ2-7, with a possible D match to TRBD2 (6 bases). V lost 3 bases and J 0 bases, leaving 21 bases between the germline ends. CDR1 is SNHLY and CDR2 is FYNNEI in the germline V gene. The CDR3 is made up of 18 amino acids. The CDR3 bases are TGTGCCAGCAGTGAGGCCCCCCCACTTGCGGGAAGCTCCTACGAGCAGTACTTC. It is translated as CASSEAPPLAGSSYEQYF.

V usage is TRBV13 and J usage is TRBJ1-2; D unclear. The CDR3 contains 15 residues. V was trimmed by 0 bases and J by 3 bases, leaving 11 bases between them. Germline CDR1 PRHDT, CDR2 FYEKMQ (reference sequence). The CDR3 is CASSLGRVSHYGYTF. The DNA of the CDR3 is TGTGCCAGCAGCTTAGGCCGGGTCTCCCACTATGGCTACACCTTC.

The rearrangement uses TRBV5-8 and TRBJ1-1, with unresolved D. This CDR3 contains 17 residues. Germline V gene lookup returns CDR1 SGHTS and CDR2 YDEGEE. With 0 bases removed from V and 0 bases from J, the gap between germline ends came to 15 bases. The CDR3 region is CASSLALRHSMNTEAFF. The CDR3, as DNA: TGTGCCAGCAGCTTGGCCTTAAGACACTCTATGAACACTGAAGCTTTCTTT. The full variable domain, rest sourced from reference TRBV5-8 and TRBJ1-1, is EAGVTQSPTHLIKTRGQQATLRCSPISGHTSVYWYQQALGLGLQFLLWYDEGEERNRGNFPPRFSGRQFPNYSSELNVNALELEDSALYLCASSLALRHSMNTEAFFGQGTRLTVV.

The J gene is TRBJ2-3, the V gene TRBV29-1; a possible D gene is TRBD2 (6 bases). The CDR3 has 15 residues. Germline V gene lookup returns CDR1 SQVTM and CDR2 ANQGSEA. V was pared by 2 bases and J by 2 bases, with 14 bases between. DNA of the CDR3: TGCAGCGTTGAAAGGGGTCGCGGGAACACAGATACGCAGTATTTT. Amino acids: CSVERGRGNTDTQYF.

CDR3 sequence: CASSLRLAGRSDSYNEQFF. CDR3 DNA sequence: TGTGCCAGCTCACTACGACTAGCGGGAAGGTCGGACTCCTACAATGAGCAGTTCTTC. The rearrangement links TRBV18 to TRBJ2-1; TRBD2 aligns across 11 bases. This CDR3 contains 19 residues. The V gene's germline CDR1 is KGHSH and CDR2 LQKENI. Trimming took 4 bases from V and 0 from J; bases not matched to a gene: 11.